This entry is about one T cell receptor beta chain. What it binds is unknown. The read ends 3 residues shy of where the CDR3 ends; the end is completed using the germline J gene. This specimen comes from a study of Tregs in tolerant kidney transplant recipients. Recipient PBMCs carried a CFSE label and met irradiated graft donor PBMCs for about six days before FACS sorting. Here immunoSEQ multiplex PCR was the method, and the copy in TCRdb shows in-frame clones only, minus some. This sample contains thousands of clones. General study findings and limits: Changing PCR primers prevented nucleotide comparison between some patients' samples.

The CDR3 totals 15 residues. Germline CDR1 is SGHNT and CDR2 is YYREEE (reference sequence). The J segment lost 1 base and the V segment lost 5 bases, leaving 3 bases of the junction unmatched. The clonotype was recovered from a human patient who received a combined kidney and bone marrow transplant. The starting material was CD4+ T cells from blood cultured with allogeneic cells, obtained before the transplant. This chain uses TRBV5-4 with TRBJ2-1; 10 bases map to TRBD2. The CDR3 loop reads CASRSGGESYNEQFF. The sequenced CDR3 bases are TGTGCCAGCAGGAGCGGGGGGGAGTCCTACAATGAG.